Below are 10 T cell receptor beta chains sequenced from a single sample in a study of OX40 agonist ivuxolimab in advanced cancers. Clones were sequenced by immunoSEQ multiplex PCR, and TCRdb holds only the in-frame ones, with some missing. In the table there are about 62,000 clones, 85% of which are singletons. The specimen was CD4+ or CD8+ T cells sorted from blood, collected in a trial of the OX40 agonist ivuxolimab. These receptors originate from an adult with an advanced solid tumor such as melanoma, head and neck, liver or kidney cancer.

This clone was counted a few times. The chain carries TRBV11-1 and TRBJ2-7; TRBD2 is a possible D gene (6 bases). The CDR3 sequence is 12 residues long. V lost 5 bases and J 6 bases, leaving 11 bases between the germline ends. The germline V gene encodes CDR1 SGHAT and CDR2 FQDESV (reference sequence). Here the CDR3 reads CASSRLGAEQYF. The CDR3, as DNA: TGTGCCAGCAGCCGACTAGGCGCCGAGCAGTACTTC.

The rearrangement links TRBV7-9 to TRBJ2-3; D is unresolved. Trimming pared 1 base from V and 0 bases from J, leaving 8 bases between. Per germline, CDR1 SEHNR and CDR2 FQNEAQ (reference sequence). The CDR3 is 15 residues long. This CDR3 is CASSLGGLSTDTQYF. As DNA, the CDR3 is TGTGCCAGCAGCTTAGGTGGGCTGAGCACAGATACGCAGTATTTT.

The V and J genes are TRBV6-1 and TRBJ1-3, with D possibly being TRBD1 (6 bases). V lost 6 bases and J 0 bases, leaving 12 bases between the germline ends. Germline loops: CDR1 MNHNS, CDR2 SASEGT. The CDR3 is 15 residues long. DNA for the CDR3: TGTGCCAGCAGCGTTGGACAGCACTCTGGAAACACCATATATTTT. It specifies CASSVGQHSGNTIYF.

The CDR3 sequence is CASSFFGRTDTQYF. Written as DNA, the CDR3 is TGTGCCAGCAGTTTCTTTGGGAGGACAGATACGCAGTATTTT. J is TRBJ2-3 and V is TRBV27, with D perhaps TRBD2 (6 bases). The CDR3 has 14 amino acids. V lost 3 bases, J lost 3 bases, and 10 bases lay in between. The V gene's germline CDR1 is MNHEY and CDR2 SMNVEV (reference sequence).

This clone was recorded only once. V and J are TRBV18 and TRBJ2-3; TRBD2 matches 12 bases. This CDR3 comprises 17 residues. With 3 bases clipped from V and 4 bases from J, the junction kept 8 bases outside the gene matches. The germline V gene encodes CDR1 KGHSH and CDR2 LQKENI. The chain's CDR3 is CASSPNRLAGEPDTQYF. The CDR3 coding sequence is TGTGCCAGCTCACCGAACAGACTAGCGGGAGAACCAGATACGCAGTATTTT.

This sequence joins TRBV7-9 and TRBJ2-7, with no clear D. The CDR3 length is 13 residues. Germline values: CDR1 SEHNR, CDR2 FQNEAQ (reference sequence). V was pared by 0 bases and J by 2 bases, with 5 bases between. The DNA for the CDR3 is TGTGCCAGCAGCTTAGCGGATACCTACGAGCAGTACTTC. Translated, it gives CASSLADTYEQYF.

The CDR3 DNA sequence: TGTGCCAGCAGCAACCCATTTGAGGACGGCTACAATGAGCAGTTCTTC. This gives the protein CASSNPFEDGYNEQFF. The chain has TRBV7-3 and TRBJ2-1; no clear D gene. This CDR3 spans 16 amino acids. Trimming left V 5 bases short and J 3 bases short, with 17 bases between. Germline values: CDR1 SGHTA, CDR2 FQGTGA.

DNA for the CDR3: TGTGCCAGCATCGGGATCGCCGGGTATCCCCAAGAGACCCAGTACTTC. It codes for CASIGIAGYPQETQYF. The rearrangement uses TRBV28 and TRBJ2-5; D may be TRBD2 (5 bases). V shed 7 bases and J shed 1 base, with 19 bases lying between them. The CDR3 runs to 16 residues. Germline-derived CDR1 and CDR2 are MDHEN and SYDVKM.

The chain carries TRBV11-2 and TRBJ2-4; 8 nucleotides align to TRBD2. The germline gives CDR1 SGHAT, CDR2 FQNNGV. The V segment lost 10 bases and the J segment 4 bases; nucleotides outside the gene matches: 12. This CDR3 contains 15 residues. CDR3 coding DNA: TGTGCCACATCATTTAGCGGGAAGACGAAAAACATTCAGTACTTC. Translation gives CATSFSGKTKNIQYF.

The chain carries TRBV5-6 and TRBJ1-1; no definite D call. Germline V gives CDR1 SGHDT, CDR2 YYEEEE. V was trimmed by 0 bases and J by 0 bases, leaving 12 bases between them. This CDR3 spans 16 amino acids. The chain's CDR3 is CASSLGRGWVNTEAFF. CDR3 coding DNA: TGTGCCAGCAGCTTGGGACGAGGGTGGGTGAACACTGAAGCTTTCTTT.